This record concerns one T cell receptor beta chain sequence. Produced via immunoSEQ multiplex PCR; TCRdb's table is partial and in-frame only. The sample holds 30,000 to 40,000 clones, roughly nine tenths seen once. This specimen comes from a study of OX40 agonist ivuxolimab in advanced cancers. Across the whole study: Anti-PD-1, anti-PD-L1 or anti-CTLA-4 therapy given earlier was allowed, and 30% to 45% had some.

The V gene's germline CDR1 is SGHNT and CDR2 YYREEE (reference sequence). The CDR3 sequence is 14 residues long. V lost 2 bases and J lost 4; bases outside the gene matches: 5. The sequence was obtained from an adult with an advanced solid tumor such as melanoma, head and neck, liver or kidney cancer. This rearrangement joins TRBV5-4 to TRBJ1-1; 7 bases are shared with TRBD1. The sequencing here drew on CD4+ or CD8+ T cells sorted from blood, taken in a trial of the OX40 agonist ivuxolimab. The CDR3 DNA sequence: TGTGCCAGCAGCTTTGGTCAGGGGGGCACTGAAGCTTTCTTT. Translation: CASSFGQGGTEAFF.